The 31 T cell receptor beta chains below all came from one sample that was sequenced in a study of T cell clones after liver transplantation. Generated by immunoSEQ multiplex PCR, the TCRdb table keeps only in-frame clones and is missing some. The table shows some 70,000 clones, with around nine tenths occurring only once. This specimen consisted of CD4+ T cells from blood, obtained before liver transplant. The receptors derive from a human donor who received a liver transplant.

The CDR3 DNA follows: TGTGCCAGCAGCTTTGGACTAGCGGGAGGGGACACCGGGGAGCTGTTTTTT. It yields the protein CASSFGLAGGDTGELFF. This chain joins TRBV9 and TRBJ2-2; 15 bases are shared with TRBD2. Germline V CDR1 and CDR2: SGDLS, YYNGEE. The CDR3 contains 17 residues. With V trimmed by 4 bases and J by 3 bases, 4 bases remained unmatched.

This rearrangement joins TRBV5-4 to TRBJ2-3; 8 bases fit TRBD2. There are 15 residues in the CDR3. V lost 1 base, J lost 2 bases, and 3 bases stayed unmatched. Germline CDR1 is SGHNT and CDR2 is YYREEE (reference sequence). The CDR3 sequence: CASSLTGGDTDTQYF. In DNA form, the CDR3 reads TGTGCCAGCAGCTTGACGGGAGGGGACACAGATACGCAGTATTTT. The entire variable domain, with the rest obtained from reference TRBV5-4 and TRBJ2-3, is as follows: ETGVTQSPTHLIKTRGQQVTLRCSSQSGHNTVSWYQQALGQGPQFIFQYYREEENGRGNFPPRFSGLQFPNYSSELNVNALELDDSALYLCASSLTGGDTDTQYFGPGTRLTVL.

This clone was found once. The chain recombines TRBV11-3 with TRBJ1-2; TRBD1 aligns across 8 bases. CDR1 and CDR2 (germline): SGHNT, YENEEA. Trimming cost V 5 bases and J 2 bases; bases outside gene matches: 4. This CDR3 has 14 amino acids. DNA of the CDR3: TGTGCCAGCAGCCCGGGACAGGAGAACTATGGCTACACCTTC. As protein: CASSPGQENYGYTF. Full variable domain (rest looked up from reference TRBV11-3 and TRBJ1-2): EAGVVQSPRYKIIEKKQPVAFWCNPISGHNTLYWYLQNLGQGPELLIRYENEEAVDDSQLPKDRFSAERLKGVDSTLKIQPAELGDSAVYLCASSPGQENYGYTFGSGTRLTVV.

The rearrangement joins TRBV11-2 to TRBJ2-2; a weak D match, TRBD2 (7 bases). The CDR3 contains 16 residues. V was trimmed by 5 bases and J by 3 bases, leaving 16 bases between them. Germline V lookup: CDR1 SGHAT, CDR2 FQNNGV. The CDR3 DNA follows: TGTGCCAGCAGCCCGAGGGGGGGAACCTACACCGGGGAGCTGTTTTTT. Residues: CASSPRGGTYTGELFF.

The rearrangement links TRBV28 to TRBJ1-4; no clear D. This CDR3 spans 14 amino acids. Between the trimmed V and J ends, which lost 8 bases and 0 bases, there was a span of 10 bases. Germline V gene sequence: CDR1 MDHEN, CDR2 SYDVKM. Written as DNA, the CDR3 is TGTGCCAGCCGAGGGAGTGCAACTAATGAAAAACTGTTTTTT. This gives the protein CASRGSATNEKLFF.

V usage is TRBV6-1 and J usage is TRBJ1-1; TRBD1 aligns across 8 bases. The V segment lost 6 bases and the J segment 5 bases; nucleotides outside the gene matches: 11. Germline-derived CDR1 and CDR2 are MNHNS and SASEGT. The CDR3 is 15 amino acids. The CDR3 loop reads CASRPLTGESTEAFF. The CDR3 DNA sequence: TGTGCCAGCAGGCCGCTGACAGGGGAGAGTACTGAAGCTTTCTTT.

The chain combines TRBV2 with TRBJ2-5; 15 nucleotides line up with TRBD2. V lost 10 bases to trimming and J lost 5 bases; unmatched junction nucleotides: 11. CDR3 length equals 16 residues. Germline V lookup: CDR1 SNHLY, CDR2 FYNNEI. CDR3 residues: CATTPGLAGGAETQYF. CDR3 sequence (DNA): TGTGCCACCACACCGGGACTAGCGGGAGGAGCGGAGACCCAGTACTTC. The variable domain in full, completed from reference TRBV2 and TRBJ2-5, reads EPEVTQTPSHQVTQMGQEVILRCVPISNHLYFYWYRQILGQKVEFLVSFYNNEISEKSEIFDDQFSVERPDGSNFTLKIRSTKLEDSAMYFCATTPGLAGGAETQYFGPGTRLLVL.

The CDR3 is CASSLLDRYSYNEQFF. CDR3 in DNA: TGTGCCAGCAGTTTATTGGACAGGTATTCCTACAATGAGCAGTTCTTC. The chain links TRBV28 to TRBJ2-1, with TRBD1 identical over 7 bases. This CDR3 spans 16 amino acids. Trimming cost V 1 base and J 1 base; bases outside gene matches: 4. The V gene's germline CDR1 is MDHEN and CDR2 SYDVKM.

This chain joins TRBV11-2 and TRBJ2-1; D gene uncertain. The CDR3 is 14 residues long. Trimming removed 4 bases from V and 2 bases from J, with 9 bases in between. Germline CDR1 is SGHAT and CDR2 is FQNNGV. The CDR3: CASSSVRTYNEQFF. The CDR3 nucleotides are TGTGCCAGCAGCTCTGTGAGAACCTACAATGAGCAGTTCTTC.

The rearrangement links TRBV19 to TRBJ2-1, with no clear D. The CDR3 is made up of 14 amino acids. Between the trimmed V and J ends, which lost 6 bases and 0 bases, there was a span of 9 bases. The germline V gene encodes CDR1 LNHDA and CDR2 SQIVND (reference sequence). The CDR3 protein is CASRPRSSYNEQFF. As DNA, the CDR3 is TGTGCCAGTAGGCCCCGTAGCTCCTACAATGAGCAGTTCTTC.

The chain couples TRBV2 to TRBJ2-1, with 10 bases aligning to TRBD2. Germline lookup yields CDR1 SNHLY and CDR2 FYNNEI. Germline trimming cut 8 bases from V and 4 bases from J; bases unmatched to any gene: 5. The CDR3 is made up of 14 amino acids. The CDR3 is CASGSTSGYNEQFF. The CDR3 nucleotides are TGTGCCAGCGGGTCGACTAGCGGGTACAATGAGCAGTTCTTC.

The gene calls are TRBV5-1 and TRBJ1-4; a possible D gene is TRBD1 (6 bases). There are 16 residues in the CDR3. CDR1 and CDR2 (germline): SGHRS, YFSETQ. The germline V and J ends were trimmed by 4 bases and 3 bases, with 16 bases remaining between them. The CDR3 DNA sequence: TGCGCCAGCAGCAAAGATTCACAGGGCTCTAATGAAAAACTGTTTTTT. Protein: CASSKDSQGSNEKLFF.

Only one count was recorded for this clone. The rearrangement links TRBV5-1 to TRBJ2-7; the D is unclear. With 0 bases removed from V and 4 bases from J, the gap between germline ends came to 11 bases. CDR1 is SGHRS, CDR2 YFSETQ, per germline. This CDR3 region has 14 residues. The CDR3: CASSLERPLYEQYF. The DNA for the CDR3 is TGCGCCAGCAGCTTGGAGAGGCCCTTGTACGAGCAGTACTTC. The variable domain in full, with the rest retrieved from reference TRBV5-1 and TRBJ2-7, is KAGVTQTPRYLIKTRGQQVTLSCSPISGHRSVSWYQQTPGQGLQFLFEYFSETQRNKGNFPGRFSGRQFSNSRSEMNVSTLELGDSALYLCASSLERPLYEQYFGPGTRLTVT.

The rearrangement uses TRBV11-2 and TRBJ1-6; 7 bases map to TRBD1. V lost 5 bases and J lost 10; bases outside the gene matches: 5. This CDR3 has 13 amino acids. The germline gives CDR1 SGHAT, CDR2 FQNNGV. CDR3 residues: CASSVDRDSPLHF. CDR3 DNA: TGTGCCAGCAGCGTTGACAGGGACTCACCCCTCCACTTT.

The CDR3 coding sequence is TGTGCCAGCGGGGCAGGGGACGCGGGGACGGCTTTCTTT. It yields the protein CASGAGDAGTAFF. This chain links TRBV27 with TRBJ1-1, with D possibly matching TRBD1 (6 bases). This CDR3 comprises 13 residues. Germline CDR1 is MNHEY and CDR2 is SMNVEV (reference sequence). Trimming removed 8 bases at V and 11 bases at J, with 21 bases between.

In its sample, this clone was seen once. The CDR3: CASSLNPSSGSKYEQYF. The CDR3 region has the DNA TGTGCCAGCAGCTTAAATCCGTCTAGCGGGAGTAAGTACGAGCAGTACTTC. The rearrangement links TRBV11-3 to TRBJ2-7; 10 bases line up with TRBD2. This CDR3 is 17 amino acids long. Trimming at V came to 2 bases and at J to 4 bases, leaving 11 bases not matched to a gene. Germline V lookup: CDR1 SGHNT, CDR2 YENEEA.

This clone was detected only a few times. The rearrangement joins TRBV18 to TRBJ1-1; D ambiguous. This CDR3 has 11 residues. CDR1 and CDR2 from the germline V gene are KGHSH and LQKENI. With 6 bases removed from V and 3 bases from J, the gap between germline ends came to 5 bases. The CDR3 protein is CASSQHTEAFF. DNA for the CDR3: TGTGCCAGCTCGCAACACACTGAAGCTTTCTTT.

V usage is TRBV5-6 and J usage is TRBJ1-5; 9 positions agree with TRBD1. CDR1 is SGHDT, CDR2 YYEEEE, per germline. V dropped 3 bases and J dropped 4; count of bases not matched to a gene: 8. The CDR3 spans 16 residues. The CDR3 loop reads CASSSLQGASNQPQHF. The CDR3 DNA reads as TGTGCCAGCAGCTCGTTACAGGGGGCGTCGAATCAGCCCCAGCATTTT.

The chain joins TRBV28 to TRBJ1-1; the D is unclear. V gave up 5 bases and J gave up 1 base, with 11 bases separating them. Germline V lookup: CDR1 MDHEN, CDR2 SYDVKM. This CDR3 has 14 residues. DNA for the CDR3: TGTGCCAGCAGTCCCCGGACGGCGAACACTGAAGCTTTCTTT. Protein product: CASSPRTANTEAFF. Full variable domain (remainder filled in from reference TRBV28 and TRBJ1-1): DVKVTQSSRYLVKRTGEKVFLECVQDMDHENMFWYRQDPGLGLRLIYFSYDVKMKEKGDIPEGYSVSREKKERFSLILESASTNQTSMYLCASSPRTANTEAFFGQGTRLTVV.

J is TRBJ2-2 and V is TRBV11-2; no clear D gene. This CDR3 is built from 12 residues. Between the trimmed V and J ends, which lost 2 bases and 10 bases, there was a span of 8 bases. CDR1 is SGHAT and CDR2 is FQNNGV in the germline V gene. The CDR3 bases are TGTGCCAGCAGCTTAAAAAGGGAGGAGCTGTTTTTT. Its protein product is CASSLKREELFF.

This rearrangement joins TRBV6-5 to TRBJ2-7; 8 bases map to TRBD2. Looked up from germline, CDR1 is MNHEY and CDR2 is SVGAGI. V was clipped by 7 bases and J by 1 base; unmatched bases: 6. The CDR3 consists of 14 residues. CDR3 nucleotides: TGTGCCAGCACCCCGGGACTAGGTTCCTACGAGCAGTACTTC. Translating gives CASTPGLGSYEQYF.

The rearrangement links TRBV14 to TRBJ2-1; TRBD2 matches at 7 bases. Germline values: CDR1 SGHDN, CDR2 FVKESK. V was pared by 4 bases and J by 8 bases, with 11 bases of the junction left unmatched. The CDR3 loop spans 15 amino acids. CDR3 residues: CASSPRGGGPYEQFF. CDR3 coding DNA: TGTGCCAGCAGCCCCCGCGGGGGAGGGCCCTATGAGCAGTTCTTC.

The CDR3 region has the DNA TGTGCCAGCAGCACCAGAATGACTAGCGGGATCTACGAGCAGTACTTC. Its protein product is CASSTRMTSGIYEQYF. The V call is TRBV21-1, the J call TRBJ2-7; TRBD2 reflects the table's D call only, with no check against the DNA. TRBV21-1 is a known pseudogene. The CDR3 covers 16 residues.

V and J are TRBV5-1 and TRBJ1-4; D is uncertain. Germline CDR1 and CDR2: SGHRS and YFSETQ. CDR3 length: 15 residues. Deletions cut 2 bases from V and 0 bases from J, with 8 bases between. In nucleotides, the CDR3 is TGCGCCAGCAGCTTTGATGGGACAACTAATGAAAAACTGTTTTTT. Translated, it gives CASSFDGTTNEKLFF.

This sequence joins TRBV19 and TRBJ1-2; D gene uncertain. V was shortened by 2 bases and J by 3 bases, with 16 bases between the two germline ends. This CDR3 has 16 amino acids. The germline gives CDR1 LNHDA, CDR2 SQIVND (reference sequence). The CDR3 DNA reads TGTGCCAGTAGTATATTCCTACTCCCCGGGGACTATGGCTACACCTTC. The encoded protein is CASSIFLLPGDYGYTF.

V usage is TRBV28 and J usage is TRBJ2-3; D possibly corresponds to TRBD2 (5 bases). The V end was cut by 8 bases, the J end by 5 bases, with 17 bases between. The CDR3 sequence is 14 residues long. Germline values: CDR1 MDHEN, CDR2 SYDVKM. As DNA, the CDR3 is TGTGCCAGCGGGGAAGGCGGGTCGATAGATACGCAGTATTTT. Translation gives CASGEGGSIDTQYF.

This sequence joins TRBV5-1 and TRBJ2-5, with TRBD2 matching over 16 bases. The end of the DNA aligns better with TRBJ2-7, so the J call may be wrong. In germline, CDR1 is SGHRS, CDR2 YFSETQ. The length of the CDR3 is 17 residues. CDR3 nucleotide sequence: TGCGCCAGCAGCCCGGGACTAGCGGGAGGGCCTTCCTACGAGCAGTACTTC. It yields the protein CASSPGLAGGPSYEQYF.

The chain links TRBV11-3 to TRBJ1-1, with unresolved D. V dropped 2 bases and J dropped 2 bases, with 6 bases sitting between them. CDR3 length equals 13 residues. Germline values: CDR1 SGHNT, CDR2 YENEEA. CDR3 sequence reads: CASSLSVNTEAFF. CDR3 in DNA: TGTGCCAGCAGCTTATCAGTAAACACTGAAGCTTTCTTT.

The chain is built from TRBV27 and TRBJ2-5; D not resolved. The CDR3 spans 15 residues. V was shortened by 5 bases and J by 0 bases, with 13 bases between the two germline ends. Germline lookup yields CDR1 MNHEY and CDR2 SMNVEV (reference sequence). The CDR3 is CASSPTIWDQETQYF. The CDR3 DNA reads TGTGCCAGCAGTCCGACCATCTGGGACCAAGAGACCCAGTACTTC.

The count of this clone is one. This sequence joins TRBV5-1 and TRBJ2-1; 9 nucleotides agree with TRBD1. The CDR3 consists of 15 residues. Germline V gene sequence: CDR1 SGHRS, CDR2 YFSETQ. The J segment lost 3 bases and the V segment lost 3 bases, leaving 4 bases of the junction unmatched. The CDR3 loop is CASSSGTGIYNEQFF. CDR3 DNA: TGCGCCAGCAGCTCCGGGACAGGGATCTACAATGAGCAGTTCTTC.

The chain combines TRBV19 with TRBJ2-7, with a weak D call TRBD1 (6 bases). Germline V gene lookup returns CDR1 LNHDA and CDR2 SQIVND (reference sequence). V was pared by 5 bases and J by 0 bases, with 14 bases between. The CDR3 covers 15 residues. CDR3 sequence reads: CASSPRQEFSYEQYF. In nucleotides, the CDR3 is TGTGCCAGTAGTCCAAGACAGGAATTCTCCTACGAGCAGTACTTC.